The rows below give T cell receptor beta chains drawn from one sample of a study of blood T cell repertoires in COVID-19. Some clones are missing from TCRdb's copy, which holds only in-frame ones; the method was immunoSEQ multiplex PCR. The sample contains almost 400,000 clones, 87% of which appear only once. The material sequenced was peripheral blood. These receptors were collected from a woman in her sixties or seventies with COVID-19, enrolled during active disease. The CDR3 runs from the conserved cysteine through the conserved F or W. Each record gives: D gene, clone size, J gene, V gene, CDR3 protein, CDR3 DNA. The D gene is left open where the match is weak. The size entry is marked missing in some rows and otherwise reads once, few, many or a size class.

D: -; size: few; J: TRBJ2-7; V: TRBV28; CDR3: CASSQTLGQGPHQHF; DNA: TGTGCCAGCAGCCAGACCCTGGGCCAGGGGCCCCATCAGCACTTC
D: TRBD2; size: -; J: TRBJ2-1; V: TRBV5-5; CDR3: CASSLGLAGWSEQFF; DNA: TGTGCCAGCAGCTTGGGACTAGCGGGGTGGAGTGAGCAGTTCTTC
D: TRBD1; size: -; J: TRBJ2-7; V: TRBV30; CDR3: CAWKTGPTYEQYF; DNA: TGTGCCTGGAAGACAGGGCCTACCTACGAGCAGTACTTC
D: TRBD1; size: -; J: TRBJ1-5; V: TRBV6-5; CDR3: CASKWDRASNQPQHF; DNA: TGTGCCAGCAAGTGGGACAGGGCAAGCAATCAGCCCCAGCATTTT
D: TRBD1; size: -; J: TRBJ1-2; V: TRBV4-1; CDR3: CASSQGGVRDSLLYGYTF; DNA: TGCGCCAGCAGCCAAGGGGGCGTACGGGACAGCCTACTCTATGGCTACACCTTC
D: TRBD2; size: -; J: TRBJ2-7; V: TRBV7-8; CDR3: CASSRPGGSEQYF; DNA: TGTGCCAGCAGCCGCCCCGGGGGGAGCGAGCAGTACTTC
D: TRBD1; size: once; J: TRBJ2-7; V: TRBV29-1; CDR3: CSVGTGWNEQYF; DNA: TGCAGCGTTGGGACAGGGTGGAACGAGCAGTACTTC
D: -; size: once; J: TRBJ1-5; V: TRBV6-5; CDR3: CASSGQPQHF; DNA: TGTGCCAGCAGCGGTCAGCCCCAGCATTTT
D: -; size: -; J: TRBJ1-2; V: TRBV11-2; CDR3: CASRGGGMSAF; DNA: TGTGCCAGCAGAGGGGGGGGAATGTCTGCCTTC
D: TRBD1; size: -; J: TRBJ1-4; V: TRBV7-2; CDR3: CASSLGDAGQGRKNEKLFF; DNA: TGTGCCAGCAGCTTAGGAGATGCGGGACAGGGCCGGAAAAATGAAAAACTGTTTTTT
D: -; size: -; J: TRBJ2-5; V: TRBV19; CDR3: CASSSLRTQYF; DNA: TGTGCCAGTAGTTCCCTAAGGACCCAGTACTTC
D: -; size: -; J: TRBJ2-5; V: TRBV18; CDR3: CASSPQAQETQYF; DNA: TGTGCCAGCTCACCGCAAGCCCAAGAGACCCAGTACTTC
D: -; size: -; J: TRBJ1-1; V: TRBV5-1; CDR3: CASRNINEAFF; DNA: TGCGCCAGCAGAAACATTAATGAAGCTTTCTTT
D: TRBD1; size: -; J: TRBJ1-5; V: TRBV19; CDR3: CASSQDRDQPQHF; DNA: TGTGCCAGTTCGCAGGACAGGGATCAGCCCCAGCATTTT
D: -; size: -; J: TRBJ1-2; V: TRBV19; CDR3: CASRLQQGVGGYTF; DNA: TGTGCCAGTAGATTACAACAAGGGGTCGGTGGCTACACCTTC
D: -; size: -; J: TRBJ2-7; V: TRBV19; CDR3: CASSMVGSSYEQYF; DNA: TGTGCCAGTAGTATGGTGGGCAGCTCCTACGAGCAGTACTTC
D: -; size: -; J: TRBJ1-2; V: TRBV4-1; CDR3: CASSRDRQQDYGYTF; DNA: TGCGCCAGCAGCCGAGATAGACAGCAAGACTATGGCTACACCTTC